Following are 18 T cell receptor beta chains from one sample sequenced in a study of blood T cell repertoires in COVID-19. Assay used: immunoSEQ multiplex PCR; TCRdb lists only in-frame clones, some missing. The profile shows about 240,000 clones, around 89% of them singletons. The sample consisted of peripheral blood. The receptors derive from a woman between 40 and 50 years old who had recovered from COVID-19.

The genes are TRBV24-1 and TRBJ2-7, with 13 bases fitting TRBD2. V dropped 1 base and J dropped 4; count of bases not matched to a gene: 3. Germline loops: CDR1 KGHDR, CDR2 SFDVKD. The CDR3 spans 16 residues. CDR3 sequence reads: CATSDFGTSGKYEQYF. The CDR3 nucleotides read TGTGCCACCAGTGATTTCGGGACTAGCGGGAAGTACGAGCAGTACTTC.

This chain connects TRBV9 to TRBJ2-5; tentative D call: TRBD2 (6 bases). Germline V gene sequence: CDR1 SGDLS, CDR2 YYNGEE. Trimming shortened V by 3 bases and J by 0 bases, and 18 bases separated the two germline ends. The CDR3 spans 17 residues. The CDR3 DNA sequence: TGTGCCAGCAGCGCCCGCAGGGACTTGGGGGACCAAGAGACCCAGTACTTC. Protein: CASSARRDLGDQETQYF.

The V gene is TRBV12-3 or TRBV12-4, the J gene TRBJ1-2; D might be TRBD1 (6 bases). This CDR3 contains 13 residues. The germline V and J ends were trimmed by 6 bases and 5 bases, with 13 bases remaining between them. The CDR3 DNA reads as TGTGCCAGCAGCGGACAGCTCTTATATGGCTACACCTTC. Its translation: CASSGQLLYGYTF.

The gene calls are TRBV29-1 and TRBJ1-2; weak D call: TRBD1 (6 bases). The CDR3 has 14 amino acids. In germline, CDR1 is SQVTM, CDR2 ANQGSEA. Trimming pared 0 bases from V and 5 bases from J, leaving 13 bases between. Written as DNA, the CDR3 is TGCAGCGTTGAAGAAGGGGGTGGTGGTTATGGCTACACCTTC. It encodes CSVEEGGGGYGYTF.

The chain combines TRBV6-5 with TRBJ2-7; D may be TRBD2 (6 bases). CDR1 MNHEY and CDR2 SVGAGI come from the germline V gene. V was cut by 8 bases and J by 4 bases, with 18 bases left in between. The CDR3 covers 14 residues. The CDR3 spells CASPPPGLLYEQYF. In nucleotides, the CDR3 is TGTGCCAGCCCCCCCCCGGGACTCCTATACGAGCAGTACTTC.

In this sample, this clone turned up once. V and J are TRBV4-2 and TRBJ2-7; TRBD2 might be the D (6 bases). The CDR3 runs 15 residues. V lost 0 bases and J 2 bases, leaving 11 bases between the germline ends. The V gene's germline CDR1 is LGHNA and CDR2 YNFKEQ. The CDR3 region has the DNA TGTGCCAGCAGCCAAGATTGGGGCGGGGCCTACGAGCAGTACTTC. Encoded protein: CASSQDWGGAYEQYF.

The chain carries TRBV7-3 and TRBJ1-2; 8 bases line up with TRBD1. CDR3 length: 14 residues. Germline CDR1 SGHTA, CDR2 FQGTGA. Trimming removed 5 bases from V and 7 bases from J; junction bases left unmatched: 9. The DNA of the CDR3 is TGTGCCAGCAGCCCCCCCGGGACAGGTGGTGGCTACACCTTC. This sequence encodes CASSPPGTGGGYTF. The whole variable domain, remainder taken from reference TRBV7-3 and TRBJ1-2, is GAGVSQTPSNKVTEKGKYVELRCDPISGHTALYWYRQSLGQGPEFLIYFQGTGAADDSGLPNDRFFAVRPEGSVSTLKIQRTERGDSAVYLCASSPPGTGGGYTFGSGTRLTVV.

CDR3 sequence reads: CASSQDRRPGGYTF. The CDR3 DNA follows: TGTGCCAGCAGCCAAGACAGGAGACCGGGTGGCTACACCTTC. The gene calls are TRBV7-9 and TRBJ1-2; D might be TRBD1 (6 bases). Deletions cut 5 bases from V and 7 bases from J, with 17 bases between. The V gene's germline CDR1 is SEHNR and CDR2 FQNEAQ (reference sequence). The CDR3 is made up of 14 amino acids.

CDR3 protein: CASSLGARSSGNTIYF. The CDR3 bases are TGTGCCAGCAGCTTAGGGGCCCGTAGCTCTGGAAACACCATATATTTT. The chain joins TRBV7-2 to TRBJ1-3; D unclear. This CDR3 has 16 amino acids. Trimming removed 1 base at V and 0 bases at J, with 10 bases between. Germline CDR1 SGHTA, CDR2 FQGNSA.

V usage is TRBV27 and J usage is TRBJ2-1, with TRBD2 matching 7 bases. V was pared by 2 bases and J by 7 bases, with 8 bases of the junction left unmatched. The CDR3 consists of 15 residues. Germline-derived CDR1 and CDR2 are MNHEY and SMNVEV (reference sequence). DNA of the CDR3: TGTGCCAGCAGTTTAAGGGCTAGCGGTGGGAATGAGCAGTTCTTC. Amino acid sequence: CASSLRASGGNEQFF.

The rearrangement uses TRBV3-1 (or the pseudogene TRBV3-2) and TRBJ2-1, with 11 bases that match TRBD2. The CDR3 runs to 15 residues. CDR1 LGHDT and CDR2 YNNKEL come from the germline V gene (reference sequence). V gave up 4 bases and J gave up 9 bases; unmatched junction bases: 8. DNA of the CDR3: TGTGCCAGCAGCCCCCTAGCGGGAGGCGTGGGTGAGCAGTTCTTC. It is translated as CASSPLAGGVGEQFF.

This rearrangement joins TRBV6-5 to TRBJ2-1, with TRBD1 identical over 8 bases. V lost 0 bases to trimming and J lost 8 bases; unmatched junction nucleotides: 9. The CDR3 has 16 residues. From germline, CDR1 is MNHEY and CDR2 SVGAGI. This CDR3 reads CASSYSLQGAGYEQFF. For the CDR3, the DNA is TGTGCCAGCAGTTACTCGTTGCAGGGGGCAGGATATGAGCAGTTCTTC.

The CDR3 reads CASTPGLAPYNEQFF. In DNA form, the CDR3 reads TGTGCCAGTACCCCGGGCCTAGCACCCTACAATGAGCAGTTCTTC. The chain couples TRBV19 to TRBJ2-1; D possibly corresponds to TRBD2 (5 bases). Trimming removed 7 bases at V and 2 bases at J, with 15 bases between. Germline CDR1 is LNHDA and CDR2 is SQIVND (reference sequence). The CDR3 runs 15 residues.

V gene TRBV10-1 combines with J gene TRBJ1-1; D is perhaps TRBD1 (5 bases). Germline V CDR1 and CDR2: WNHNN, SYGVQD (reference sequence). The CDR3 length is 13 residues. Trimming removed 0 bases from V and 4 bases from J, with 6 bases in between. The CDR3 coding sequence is TGCGCCAGCAGTGAGTCCAGGGTCACTGAAGCTTTCTTT. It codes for CASSESRVTEAFF.

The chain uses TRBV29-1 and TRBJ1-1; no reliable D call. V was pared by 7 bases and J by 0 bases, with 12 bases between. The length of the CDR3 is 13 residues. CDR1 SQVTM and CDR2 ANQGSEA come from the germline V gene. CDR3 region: CSAARVMNTEAFF. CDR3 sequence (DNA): TGCAGCGCCGCCCGGGTCATGAACACTGAAGCTTTCTTT.

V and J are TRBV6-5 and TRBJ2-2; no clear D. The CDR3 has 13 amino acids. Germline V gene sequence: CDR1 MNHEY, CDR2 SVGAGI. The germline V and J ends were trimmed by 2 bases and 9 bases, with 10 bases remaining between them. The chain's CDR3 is CASSYPSGWELFF. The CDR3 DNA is TGTGCCAGCAGTTACCCCTCCGGGTGGGAGCTGTTTTTT.

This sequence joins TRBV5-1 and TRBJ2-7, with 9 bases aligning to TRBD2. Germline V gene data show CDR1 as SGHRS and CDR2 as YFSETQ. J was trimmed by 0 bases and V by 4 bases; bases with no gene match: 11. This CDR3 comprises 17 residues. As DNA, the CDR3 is TGCGCCAGCAGCCCGAGGCGTAGCGGGGGCAGCTCCTACGAGCAGTACTTC. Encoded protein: CASSPRRSGGSSYEQYF.

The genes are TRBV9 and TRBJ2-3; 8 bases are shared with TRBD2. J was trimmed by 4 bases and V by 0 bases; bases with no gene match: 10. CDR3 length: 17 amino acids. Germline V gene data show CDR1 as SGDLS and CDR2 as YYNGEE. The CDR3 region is CASSVGRGGTSADTQYF. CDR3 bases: TGTGCCAGCAGCGTAGGTCGAGGGGGGACTAGTGCAGATACGCAGTATTTT.